This TCR beta chain was identified in a study of CD8+ T cells in alopecia areata. Study findings and constraints: Tofacitinib did not eliminate many expanded lesional clones from scalp or blood.

Trimming removed 2 bases at V and 3 bases at J, with 10 bases between. CDR1 is SNHLY and CDR2 is FYNNEI in the germline V gene. The CDR3 spans 14 residues. It was cDNA, reverse transcribed from extracted RNA, that served as the sequencing template. Repertoires were generated with immunoSEQ multiplex PCR, while TCRdb's copy carries only in-frame clones and drops some. The repertoire holds approximately 200,000 clones, with 58% as singletons. Treatment of the sample: oral pan-JAK inhibitor, 5-10 mg twice daily. With respect to this clone: Antigen: not known.

The receptor was derived from a human donor with alopecia areata. The specimen was CD4+ T cells sorted from blood, collected at week 24, from a patient treated with tofacitinib. The V gene is TRBV2, the J gene TRBJ1-1; unclear D gene. In nucleotides, the CDR3 is TGTGCCAGCAGTGAATACTTAGAGGACACTGAAGCTTTCTTT. It translates to CASSEYLEDTEAFF. The variable domain in full, with the rest retrieved from reference TRBV2 and TRBJ1-1, is EPEVTQTPSHQVTQMGQEVILRCVPISNHLYFYWYRQILGQKVEFLVSFYNNEISEKSEIFDDQFSVERPDGSNFTLKIRSTKLEDSAMYFCASSEYLEDTEAFFGQGTRLTVV.